The 27 T cell receptor beta chains in this list originate from one sample, sequenced in a study of blood T cells in healthy people across ages. A sample-barcoded 5' primer and a J-beta primer mix were used in a second PCR of roughly 6 to 11 cycles. TCRdb reprocessed the 5' RACE reads with MiXCR, giving one entry per CDR3 protein. The data contain approximately 800,000 distinct CDR3 sequences, around a quarter of them singletons. The data were also submitted as part of a second study, on T cells of mothers and their children.

Sequenced sample: blood. The origin of the receptors is a boy aged 5 to 17 in good health.

This chain connects TRBV28 to TRBJ2-1; either TRBD1 or TRBD2 may fit D (5 bases each). The CDR3 length is 15 residues. Trimming removed 10 bases from V and 7 bases from J, with 23 bases in between. Germline V gives CDR1 MDHEN, CDR2 SYDVKM. This CDR3 is CATKRGSSMGNEQFF. The CDR3 nucleotides read TGTGCCACCAAAAGGGGTTCTAGCATGGGGAATGAGCAGTTCTTC.

The chain employs TRBV19 and TRBJ1-1; 7 bases map to TRBD1. The CDR3 extends over 15 amino acids. V was pared by 5 bases and J by 1 base, with 7 bases of the junction left unmatched. The V gene's germline CDR1 is LNHDA and CDR2 SQIVND (reference sequence). In nucleotides, the CDR3 is TGTGCCAGTAGTGATACCGGGACAGCGAACACTGAAGCTTTCTTT. Translation gives CASSDTGTANTEAFF.

The chain employs TRBV12-5 and TRBJ2-2; no definite D call. V was pared by 2 bases and J by 8 bases, with 6 bases between. CDR3 length: 12 residues. Looked up from germline, CDR1 is LGHNT and CDR2 is FRNRAP. CDR3 residues: CASGLSPGELFF. The DNA for the CDR3 is TGTGCTAGTGGTTTGAGTCCTGGGGAGCTGTTTTTT.

For this clonotype: One junction end disagrees with the germline gene, perhaps due to a read error. The J gene is TRBJ1-4, the V gene TRBV6-6; TRBD1 is a possible D gene (6 bases). The length of the CDR3 is 13 residues. Germline V gene lookup returns CDR1 MNHNY and CDR2 SVGAGI (reference sequence). The CDR3, as DNA: TGTGCCAGCAAACAGGGAAGAAATGACAAACTGCTTTTT. It is translated as CASKQGRNDKLLF.

This clonotype was seen a handful of times. The rearrangement uses TRBV7-9 and TRBJ2-7; the D is unclear. Germline loops: CDR1 SEHNR, CDR2 FQNEAQ (reference sequence). Trimming cost V 1 base and J 2 bases, with 9 bases left between them. This CDR3 has 14 residues. CDR3 loop: CASSLGTTPYEQYF. The CDR3 bases are TGTGCCAGCAGCTTAGGGACGACCCCCTACGAGCAGTACTTC. Filled out from reference TRBV7-9 and TRBJ2-7, the complete variable domain reads DTGVSQNPRHKITKRGQNVTFRCDPISEHNRLYWYRQTLGQGPEFLTYFQNEAQLEKSRLLSDRFSAERPKGSFSTLEIQRTEQGDSAMYLCASSLGTTPYEQYFGPGTRLTVT.

The sample holds a few counts of this clonotype. The chain joins TRBV9 to TRBJ2-2, with D uncertain. CDR3 length: 15 amino acids. CDR1 SGDLS and CDR2 YYNGEE come from the germline V gene. Trimming stripped 0 bases from V and 6 bases from J, with 12 bases between. The CDR3 loop is CASSVALGGAGELFF. The CDR3 bases are TGTGCCAGCAGCGTAGCCCTAGGTGGGGCCGGGGAGCTGTTTTTT.

V usage is TRBV5-1 and J usage is TRBJ1-2, with TRBD1 matching over 7 bases. CDR3 length: 17 amino acids. The V segment lost 0 bases and the J segment 3 bases; nucleotides outside the gene matches: 11. Germline-derived CDR1 and CDR2 are SGHRS and YFSETQ. For the CDR3, the DNA is TGCGCCAGCAGCTTGGGGGCCCCCGGACAGGTGGACTATGGCTACACCTTC. It codes for CASSLGAPGQVDYGYTF. Full variable domain (remainder filled in from reference TRBV5-1 and TRBJ1-2): KAGVTQTPRYLIKTRGQQVTLSCSPISGHRSVSWYQQTPGQGLQFLFEYFSETQRNKGNFPGRFSGRQFSNSRSEMNVSTLELGDSALYLCASSLGAPGQVDYGYTFGSGTRLTVV.

The rearrangement joins TRBV20-1 to TRBJ1-5; possibly TRBD1 for D (6 bases). The CDR3 extends over 13 amino acids. The germline V gene has CDR1 DFQATT and CDR2 SNEGSKA (reference sequence). V was clipped by 6 bases and J by 2 bases, with 11 bases between them. In DNA, the CDR3 is TGCAGTGCCGTCAGGGGCGGCAATCAGCCCCAGCATTTT. Translation gives CSAVRGGNQPQHF.

This clonotype appeared many times. V usage is TRBV6-5 and J usage is TRBJ2-5; D gene unclear. Trimming stripped 2 bases from V and 3 bases from J, with 19 bases between. There are 17 residues in the CDR3. Germline V lookup: CDR1 MNHEY, CDR2 SVGAGI. The CDR3 nucleotides read TGTGCCAGCAGTTACGGGGTGATAGTGGGCCCAGAAGAGACCCAGTACTTC. This sequence encodes CASSYGVIVGPEETQYF.

This chain joins TRBV2 and TRBJ1-1, with D perhaps TRBD1 (6 bases). Deletions cut 8 bases from V and 4 bases from J, with 17 bases between. This CDR3 is built from 14 residues. CDR1 and CDR2 (germline): SNHLY, FYNNEI. In DNA form, the CDR3 reads TGTGCCAGCGAGGACAGCCCGGCTGGCACTGAAGCTTTCTTT. Its protein product is CASEDSPAGTEAFF.

The CDR3 region has the DNA TGTGCCAGTAGTACCCAGGGTGGAAACCCCCAGCATTTT. Translation gives CASSTQGGNPQHF. The gene calls are TRBV19 and TRBJ1-5, with a weak D call TRBD1 (5 bases). There are 13 residues in the CDR3. The germline V gene has CDR1 LNHDA and CDR2 SQIVND (reference sequence). The germline V and J ends were trimmed by 4 bases and 10 bases, with 14 bases remaining between them.

The chain couples TRBV27 to TRBJ2-1, with a possible D match to TRBD1 (5 bases). Trimming left V 1 base short and J 3 bases short, with 16 bases between. Germline assignment: CDR1 MNHEY and CDR2 SMNVEV (reference sequence). The CDR3 is made up of 17 amino acids. The CDR3 coding sequence is TGTGCCAGCAGTTTATATGGGGCCGACAGTGACTACAATGAGCAGTTCTTC. Translation: CASSLYGADSDYNEQFF.

V usage is TRBV20-1 and J usage is TRBJ2-5; TRBD1 might be the D (6 bases). The length of the CDR3 is 15 residues. The germline V gene has CDR1 DFQATT and CDR2 SNEGSKA (reference sequence). V was trimmed by 0 bases and J by 7 bases, leaving 18 bases between them. CDR3 residues: CSAREGAVPVLTQYF. CDR3 nucleotides: TGCAGTGCTAGAGAGGGGGCCGTGCCGGTTTTGACCCAGTACTTC.

This clonotype has more than one count but fewer than ten. Compared with germline, one end of the junction differs, possibly owing to a read error. DNA for the CDR3: TGTGCCAGCAATTGGGGGGCAGGGTTCCAAGGTGGGGCCAACGTCCGGACTTTC. It encodes CASNWGAGFQGGANVRTF. The chain uses TRBV6-5 and TRBJ2-6, with D perhaps given as TRBD1 or TRBD2 (6 bases each). CDR3 length equals 18 residues. Germline CDR1 reads MNHEY; CDR2 reads SVGAGI.

The chain couples TRBV5-1 to TRBJ2-5; the D gene could be TRBD1 or TRBD2 (7 bases each). The J call may not be correct, given that the DNA end is closer to TRBJ2-7. Germline lookup yields CDR1 SGHRS and CDR2 YFSETQ. The CDR3 totals 17 residues. CDR3 region: CASSFRPRQGGRHEQYF. The DNA for the CDR3 is TGCGCCAGCAGCTTCCGCCCCCGACAGGGAGGGAGGCACGAGCAGTACTTC.

The chain uses TRBV14 and TRBJ2-2; D not resolved. Looked up from germline, CDR1 is SGHDN and CDR2 is FVKESK. The CDR3 is made up of 15 amino acids. Trimming shortened V by 5 bases and J by 0 bases, and 10 bases separated the two germline ends. CDR3 DNA sequence: TGTGCCAGCAGCGTCCAAAAGACGAACACCGGGGAGCTGTTTTTT. Translating it yields CASSVQKTNTGELFF.

Turning to this clonotype: This may be a read error: a much more frequent sequence differs by one nucleotide. CDR3 DNA sequence: TGCAGCGTTGGCTCCTCCGGCGCCGGGGCTGGCTACACCTTC. It encodes CSVGSSGAGAGYTF. The V gene is TRBV29-1, the J gene TRBJ1-2, with a possible D match to TRBD1 (5 bases). Germline CDR1 and CDR2: SQVTM and ANQGSEA. The CDR3 has 14 amino acids. V lost 4 bases and J lost 7, with 19 bases in between.

This clonotype was counted a few times. The chain links TRBV6-5 to TRBJ1-2, with D possibly TRBD1 on 5 matching bases. Germline CDR1 and CDR2: MNHEY and SVGAGI. The CDR3 has 12 amino acids. CDR3 amino acids: CATAGVNYGYTF. The CDR3 DNA follows: TGTGCTACGGCGGGGGTGAACTATGGCTACACCTTC.

This clonotype turned up a few times. This chain uses TRBV12-3 or TRBV12-4 with TRBJ2-4; 8 nucleotides line up with TRBD2. J gave up 11 bases and V 7 bases, and 10 bases lay outside the gene matches. The CDR3 extends over 13 amino acids. The CDR3 region is CASTRSGVRVQYF. As DNA, the CDR3 is TGTGCCAGCACCCGTAGCGGGGTGCGAGTTCAGTACTTC.

In this sample, this clonotype turned up a few times. The chain has TRBV19 and TRBJ2-5; D is unclear. The tail of the sequence fits TRBJ2-1 better, so the J call may be wrong. The CDR3 runs to 12 residues. Germline-derived CDR1 and CDR2 are LNHDA and SQIVND (reference sequence). CDR3 coding DNA: TGTGCCAGTAGTATGCTTGGGGATGAGCAGTTCTTC. Translating gives CASSMLGDEQFF.

This sequence joins TRBV28 and TRBJ1-3, with TRBD1 identical over 12 bases. The CDR3 contains 18 residues. Germline V gene data show CDR1 as MDHEN and CDR2 as SYDVKM. J gave up 4 bases and V 5 bases, and 12 bases lay outside the gene matches. CDR3 in DNA: TGTGCCAGCAGTCTCCTCCACCGGGACAGGGGGCCGGGAAACACCATATATTTT. Translation gives CASSLLHRDRGPGNTIYF.

The chain has TRBV25-1 and TRBJ2-5; D remains unclear. The CDR3 has 15 amino acids. V was cut by 0 bases and J by 1 base, with 9 bases left in between. From germline, CDR1 is MGHDK and CDR2 SYGVNS. In nucleotides, the CDR3 is TGTGCCAGCAGTGAATACTTGGCAGGCCAAGAGACCCAGTACTTC. Amino acid sequence: CASSEYLAGQETQYF.

The chain combines TRBV29-1 with TRBJ2-3; D gene uncertain. Germline loops: CDR1 SQVTM, CDR2 ANQGSEA. V dropped 8 bases and J dropped 4 bases, with 1 base sitting between them. This CDR3 region has 8 residues. This chain's CDR3 is CSPDTQYF. DNA for the CDR3: TGCAGCCCAGATACGCAGTATTTT.

This clonotype was detected only a few times. The V gene is TRBV6-6, the J gene TRBJ1-5; 7 nucleotides match TRBD1. J lost 6 bases, V lost 2 bases, and 7 bases had no gene match. The CDR3 loop spans 15 amino acids. CDR1 and CDR2 (germline): MNHNY, SVGAGI (reference sequence). Here the CDR3 DNA reads TGTGCCAGCAGTTACGAGACAGGGCAACGTCAGCCCCAGCATTTT. Translated, it gives CASSYETGQRQPQHF.

The V and J genes are TRBV24-1 and TRBJ2-7; D is ambiguous. This CDR3 has 13 residues. V lost 3 bases to trimming and J lost 5 bases, with 10 bases between them. Germline CDR1 KGHDR, CDR2 SFDVKD. The CDR3 DNA reads TGTGCCACCAGTGATCCCCCGATTGACGAGCAGTACTTC. It encodes CATSDPPIDEQYF.

J is TRBJ1-3 and V is TRBV29-1; D gene unclear. Germline assignment: CDR1 SQVTM and CDR2 ANQGSEA. With 2 bases removed from V and 0 bases from J, the gap between germline ends came to 14 bases. The CDR3 length is 16 residues. CDR3 in DNA: TGCAGCGTTGAAAGAGAGAGTGGATCCTCTGGAAACACCATATATTTT. The encoded protein is CSVERESGSSGNTIYF.

CDR3 sequence: CASSLGETKNIQYF. Here the CDR3 DNA reads TGTGCCAGCAGCTTGGGGGAGACCAAAAACATTCAGTACTTC. The chain joins TRBV5-5 to TRBJ2-4; a weak D match, TRBD2 (5 bases). Trimming stripped 0 bases from V and 2 bases from J, with 6 bases between. Germline V gives CDR1 SGHKS, CDR2 YYEKEE (reference sequence). The CDR3 loop spans 14 amino acids.